The 19 T cell receptor beta chains below come from one sample, sequenced in a study of blood T cell repertoires in COVID-19. Assay used: immunoSEQ multiplex PCR; TCRdb lists only in-frame clones, some missing. This table has a few hundred thousand clones, 70% to 90% appearing once. The sequenced sample was peripheral blood. The source is a man aged 18 to 30 with COVID-19, enrolled during active disease.

The V and J genes are TRBV4-1 and TRBJ1-2; D may be TRBD1 (6 bases). This CDR3 is built from 15 residues. Looked up from germline, CDR1 is MGHRA and CDR2 is YSYEKL. The V gene lost 4 bases and the J gene lost 4 bases, with 16 bases spanning the gap. The CDR3 here is CASSLDRQMSYGYTF. The DNA for the CDR3 is TGCGCCAGCAGCCTAGACAGGCAGATGAGCTATGGCTACACCTTC.

A note on this clone: An end of the junction differs from the germline gene, which may be a read error. V and J are TRBV15 and TRBJ2-2; 11 bases are a match to TRBD1. This CDR3 contains 17 residues. Per germline, CDR1 LNHNV and CDR2 YYDKDF (reference sequence). The CDR3 coding sequence is TGTGCCACCAGTAGAGGGACAGGGGGTGATTACACCGGGGAGCTGTTTTTT. It translates to CATSRGTGGDYTGELFF.

The V gene is TRBV7-2, the J gene TRBJ2-3, with 8 bases matching TRBD1. J was trimmed by 0 bases and V by 5 bases; bases with no gene match: 7. CDR1 and CDR2 from the germline V gene are SGHTA and FQGNSA. CDR3 size: 16 residues. The CDR3 nucleotides are TGTGCCAGCAGCGAAACCTGGGACAGGAGCACAGATACGCAGTATTTT. Translating it yields CASSETWDRSTDTQYF.

As for this clone: Other DNA sequences in this specimen translate into the identical CDR3. The chain links TRBV5-1 to TRBJ2-7; TRBD1 is a possible D gene (6 bases). V shed 4 bases and J shed 2 bases, with 10 bases lying between them. The CDR3 loop spans 13 amino acids. Looked up from germline, CDR1 is SGHRS and CDR2 is YFSETQ. CDR3 sequence reads: CASSLRTAYEQYF. The CDR3 DNA sequence: TGCGCCAGCAGCCTCCGGACAGCCTACGAGCAGTACTTC.

Notes on this clone: The junction differs from germline at one of its ends, possibly a read error. This chain uses TRBV5-1 with TRBJ2-3; possible D gene TRBD1, 6 bases. CDR1 and CDR2 from the germline V gene are SGHRS and YFSETQ. CDR3 length: 14 residues. CDR3 sequence reads: CASTLGAGTDTQYF. Here the CDR3 DNA reads TGCGCCAGCACCTTGGGGGCCGGCACAGATACGCAGTATTTT.

The gene calls are TRBV9 and TRBJ2-3; 8 nucleotides align to TRBD1. J lost 2 bases, V lost 0 bases, and 2 bases had no gene match. From germline, CDR1 is SGDLS and CDR2 YYNGEE. CDR3 length: 15 amino acids. This CDR3 is CASSVGQGLTDTQYF. The DNA of the CDR3 is TGTGCCAGCAGCGTAGGACAGGGGCTCACAGATACGCAGTATTTT.

The V gene is TRBV5-1, the J gene TRBJ2-7; weak D call: TRBD1 (6 bases). V lost 4 bases, J lost 2 bases, and 13 bases lay in between. The CDR3 length is 14 residues. Germline-derived CDR1 and CDR2 are SGHRS and YFSETQ. The CDR3 sequence is CASSPKTGPYEQYF. The CDR3 DNA reads TGCGCCAGCAGCCCCAAGACAGGCCCCTACGAGCAGTACTTC.

The rearrangement uses TRBV18 and TRBJ1-4; D not resolved. V was cut by 6 bases and J by 3 bases, with 23 bases left in between. This CDR3 is 18 amino acids long. Germline V gene sequence: CDR1 KGHSH, CDR2 LQKENI. The CDR3 DNA follows: TGTGCCAGCTCGACCCCAGAGGGCCAGAACGGCTCTAATGAAAAACTGTTTTTT. This translates into CASSTPEGQNGSNEKLFF.

The rearrangement links TRBV10-3 to TRBJ2-2; 8 bases map to TRBD1. The CDR3 has 16 residues. Germline-derived CDR1 and CDR2 are ENHRY and SYGVKD. V shed 4 bases, J shed 3 bases, and the junction held 7 bases outside the gene matches. CDR3 loop: CAISAVDRDYTGELFF. Here the CDR3 DNA reads TGTGCCATCAGTGCCGTGGACAGGGACTACACCGGGGAGCTGTTTTTT.

The V gene is TRBV29-1, the J gene TRBJ1-3; perhaps TRBD1 as D (5 bases). This CDR3 is built from 14 residues. The germline V gene encodes CDR1 SQVTM and CDR2 ANQGSEA. Trimming left V 4 bases short and J 7 bases short, with 17 bases between. The CDR3 DNA follows: TGCAGCGTTGCTATCAGGGAACCTTTGAACACCATATATTTT. Residues: CSVAIREPLNTIYF.

The genes are TRBV24-1 and TRBJ2-5, with 12 bases that match TRBD1. Germline lookup yields CDR1 KGHDR and CDR2 SFDVKD. This CDR3 has 13 residues. The ends lost 10 bases at V and 4 bases at J; junction bases unmatched: 3. The CDR3 DNA sequence: TGTGCCACGGGACAGGGGGCGATAGAGACCCAGTACTTC. This sequence encodes CATGQGAIETQYF.

Points on this clone: Other DNA sequences in the same sample also yield this CDR3. V gene TRBV11-3 combines with J gene TRBJ2-5; D is ambiguous. The CDR3 has 15 amino acids. CDR1 and CDR2 from the germline V gene are SGHNT and YENEEA. V lost 0 bases, J lost 2 bases, and 10 bases lay in between. The CDR3: CASSLDRGQQETQYF. The DNA for the CDR3 is TGTGCCAGCAGCTTAGATCGAGGTCAACAAGAGACCCAGTACTTC.

This chain's CDR3 is CASSLASSETQYF. CDR3 DNA sequence: TGTGCCAGCAGCTTGGCTAGCTCGGAGACCCAGTACTTC. J is TRBJ2-5 and V is TRBV5-4; tentatively, D is TRBD2 (5 bases). Germline V gene data show CDR1 as SGHNT and CDR2 as YYREEE (reference sequence). The V gene lost 0 bases and the J gene lost 5 bases, with 8 bases spanning the gap. This CDR3 contains 13 residues.

This chain links TRBV2 with TRBJ2-3, with 9 bases fitting TRBD1. CDR1 is SNHLY, CDR2 FYNNEI, per germline. The CDR3 length is 19 residues. V shed 6 bases, J shed 4 bases, and the junction held 20 bases outside the gene matches. Written as DNA, the CDR3 is TGTGCCAGCAGGGAGGGGACAGGGAAAGTCCTGTTTCAGGCAGATACGCAGTATTTT. Translated, it gives CASREGTGKVLFQADTQYF.

The chain joins TRBV19 to TRBJ2-1; D possibly corresponds to TRBD1 (5 bases). Germline CDR1 is LNHDA and CDR2 is SQIVND (reference sequence). V lost 4 bases and J 0 bases, leaving 7 bases between the germline ends. This CDR3 has 14 residues. This chain's CDR3 is CASSTQGSYNEQFF. In DNA form, the CDR3 reads TGTGCCAGTAGTACCCAGGGCTCCTACAATGAGCAGTTCTTC.

This chain uses TRBV2 with TRBJ2-7; D perhaps matches TRBD2 (5 bases). The CDR3 is 13 amino acids. Germline V gene data show CDR1 as SNHLY and CDR2 as FYNNEI. The germline V and J ends were trimmed by 9 bases and 4 bases, with 16 bases remaining between them. The CDR3 nucleotides are TGTGCCAGGGGCGACGGAGGATTTTACGAGCAGTACTTC. Translating gives CARGDGGFYEQYF.

The rearrangement links TRBV11-2 to TRBJ2-5; possibly TRBD2 for D (6 bases). CDR1 and CDR2 (germline): SGHAT, FQNNGV. The CDR3 sequence is 14 residues long. The V end was cut by 1 base, the J end by 4 bases, with 10 bases between. This CDR3 is CASSLAVGGETQYF. CDR3 sequence (DNA): TGTGCCAGCAGCTTAGCTGTGGGGGGAGAGACCCAGTACTTC.

This chain links TRBV13 with TRBJ2-1; weak D call: TRBD2 (6 bases). CDR3 length equals 16 residues. Trimming removed 4 bases at V and 0 bases at J, with 13 bases between. Germline CDR1 PRHDT, CDR2 FYEKMQ (reference sequence). CDR3 protein: CASSSPRRGSYNEQFF. The CDR3 DNA reads TGTGCCAGCAGCTCCCCCCGGAGGGGCTCCTACAATGAGCAGTTCTTC.

The chain links TRBV27 to TRBJ1-2; possible D gene TRBD1, 6 bases. Trimming took off 7 bases at V and 2 bases at J, with 23 bases between the two ends. CDR1 and CDR2 (germline): MNHEY, SMNVEV (reference sequence). This CDR3 has 17 amino acids. The CDR3, as DNA: TGTGCCAGCACCCCTCGGGGCGCGGGGGGCGCGAACTATGGCTACACCTTC. Its protein is CASTPRGAGGANYGYTF.